The entry that follows covers one TCR beta chain sequence. Its antigen is not identified. The PCR ran on 60 Vbeta and 13 Jbeta primers. Libraries were prepared by immunoSEQ multiplex PCR; TCRdb keeps only in-frame clonotypes and omits some of them. The repertoire includes nearly 100,000 clones, more than 70% of them detected once, and around a fifth sits in the top ten. This record comes from a study of cytomegalovirus exposure and HLA in healthy donors. The study's findings and limits: Earlier findings revealed that most TCR beta V segments proved productive either about 90% or about 30% of the time. Associated with HLA alleles at 0.05 false discovery rate in a later analysis were about 17,000 TCR beta sequences. Follow-up analysis later connected one missense variant in DCLRE1C with trimming of TCR beta V- and J-genes. Associated with cytomegalovirus, according to the listing, were 150 to 200 TCR beta chains.

Material: PBMCs. The source is a woman aged 55-70 years in good health and CMV-seropositive.

The CDR3 bases are TGCGCCAGCAGCTTGGGACAGCCGAACTATGGCTACACCTTC. The encoded protein is CASSLGQPNYGYTF. The rearrangement uses TRBV5-1 and TRBJ1-2; D might be TRBD1 (5 bases). V was shortened by 0 bases and J by 2 bases, with 8 bases between the two germline ends. Germline loops: CDR1 SGHRS, CDR2 YFSETQ. CDR3 length: 14 residues.